The 15 T cell receptor beta chains reported below all come from one sample, sequenced in a study of T cells after yellow fever vaccination. TCRdb reprocessed the 5' RACE reads via MiXCR and lists one record per CDR3 protein. The sample consists of approximately 85,000 distinct CDR3 sequences, 10% to 15% of them appearing once. Here the sequenced sample was CD8+ T cells not binding an NS4B(214-222) dextramer, sorted from PBMCs, taken 20 to 25 days after the first yellow fever vaccination. The source is a man aged 18-30 years who received the YFV17D yellow fever vaccine.

This clonotype was detected a few times. This chain connects TRBV3-1 to TRBJ2-7; no reliable D call. The germline gives CDR1 LGHDT, CDR2 YNNKEL (reference sequence). V was shortened by 1 base and J by 3 bases, with 7 bases between the two germline ends. The CDR3 length is 13 residues. The CDR3 region is CASSQGLGYEQYV. In DNA, the CDR3 is TGTGCCAGCAGCCAAGGACTGGGCTACGAGCAGTACGTC.

This clonotype is deemed medium-sized. This rearrangement joins TRBV6-5 to TRBJ2-7; TRBD2 matches 8 bases. CDR3 length: 15 residues. Trimming took 9 bases from V and 1 from J; bases not matched to a gene: 11. Germline loops: CDR1 MNHEY, CDR2 SVGAGI. The CDR3 reads CASPWPRGRSYEQYV. CDR3 coding DNA: TGTGCCAGTCCCTGGCCTCGCGGGAGGTCCTACGAGCAGTACGTC.

This chain joins TRBV12-3 or TRBV12-4 and TRBJ1-2, with no clear D. Trimming took 3 bases from V and 1 from J, leaving 6 bases between them. This CDR3 is built from 13 residues. The CDR3 DNA reads TGTGCCAGCAGTTTTGTCAGTAACTATGGCTACACCTTC. This sequence encodes CASSFVSNYGYTF.

This chain joins TRBV3-1 and TRBJ2-7; no clear D. Germline loops: CDR1 LGHDT, CDR2 YNNKEL (reference sequence). The V gene lost 4 bases and the J gene lost 5 bases, with 15 bases spanning the gap. The CDR3 is made up of 14 amino acids. The CDR3 DNA reads TGTGCCAGCAGCCTATACTGGGGAATTCACGAGCAGTACTTC. It translates to CASSLYWGIHEQYF.

This clonotype was observed a handful of times. The chain carries TRBV11-2 and TRBJ2-3; D perhaps matches TRBD2 (7 bases). Germline V gives CDR1 SGHAT, CDR2 FQNNGV. The CDR3 is 16 residues long. V lost 7 bases and J 7 bases, leaving 24 bases between the germline ends. The CDR3 nucleotides are TGTGCCAGCACCCAGGGGAGTGCGGGGGATATGCATACGCAGTATTTT. Translating it yields CASTQGSAGDMHTQYF. Full variable domain (rest looked up from reference TRBV11-2 and TRBJ2-3): EAGVAQSPRYKIIEKRQSVAFWCNPISGHATLYWYQQILGQGPKLLIQFQNNGVVDDSQLPKDRFSAERLKGVDSTLKIQPAKLEDSAVYLCASTQGSAGDMHTQYFGPGTRLTVL.

The chain is built from TRBV5-5 and TRBJ1-1, with 8 bases lining up with TRBD1. The CDR3 has 15 residues. Germline V gives CDR1 SGHKS, CDR2 YYEKEE (reference sequence). The V and J ends lost 3 bases and 5 bases, in that order; junction bases with no gene match: 9. CDR3 loop: CASSSPGQGATEAFF. CDR3 in DNA: TGTGCCAGCAGCTCCCCGGGTCAGGGGGCGACTGAAGCTTTCTTT.

J is TRBJ2-5 and V is TRBV20-1; 10 nucleotides line up with TRBD2. The J segment lost 5 bases and the V segment lost 6 bases, leaving 9 bases of the junction unmatched. The CDR3 runs to 14 residues. Germline loops: CDR1 DFQATT, CDR2 SNEGSKA (reference sequence). CDR3 sequence reads: CSAASGGAEETQYF. CDR3 DNA sequence: TGCAGTGCGGCCAGCGGGGGGGCCGAGGAGACCCAGTACTTC.

This clonotype was picked up a small number of times. V gene TRBV4-3 combines with J gene TRBJ1-2; D is uncertain. CDR1 and CDR2 from the germline V gene are LGHNA and YSLEER. V lost 0 bases to trimming and J lost 4 bases, with 15 bases between them. The CDR3 runs to 16 residues. CDR3 nucleotide sequence: TGCGCCAGCAGCCAAGACAGGTTTGGGTCCGCCTATGGCTACACCTTC. Encoded protein: CASSQDRFGSAYGYTF.

The table lists this clonotype with a few counts. The chain joins TRBV6-2 or TRBV6-3 to TRBJ2-1; maybe TRBD1 (5 bases). Deletions cut 5 bases from V and 6 bases from J, with 14 bases between. CDR1 is MNHEY, CDR2 SVGEGT, per germline. The CDR3 has 14 residues. CDR3 coding DNA: TGTGCCAGCAGTCCAGGGTTCGGCCTCAATGAGCAGTTCTTC. Translation gives CASSPGFGLNEQFF.

The chain carries TRBV13 and TRBJ2-3; a possible D gene is TRBD2 (5 bases). Germline V gene sequence: CDR1 PRHDT, CDR2 FYEKMQ (reference sequence). The CDR3 covers 12 residues. The germline V and J ends were trimmed by 6 bases and 8 bases, with 12 bases remaining between them. In DNA form, the CDR3 reads TGTGCCAGCAGTCTGTTGGGAGCTACGCAGTATTTT. Translating it yields CASSLLGATQYF.

The chain uses TRBV28 and TRBJ2-5, with D possibly being TRBD1 or TRBD2 (6 bases each). There are 17 residues in the CDR3. V lost 4 bases, J lost 3 bases, and 21 bases lay in between. Germline values: CDR1 MDHEN, CDR2 SYDVKM. The CDR3 is CASSSHRGGPSEETQYF. The CDR3 DNA follows: TGTGCCAGCAGTTCCCACCGTGGGGGGCCCTCCGAAGAGACCCAGTACTTC.

This clonotype was picked up a small number of times. The chain employs TRBV6-4 and TRBJ1-2; possibly TRBD1 for D (5 bases). Trimming took off 0 bases at V and 7 bases at J, with 9 bases between the two ends. This CDR3 spans 13 amino acids. Germline values: CDR1 MRHNA, CDR2 SNTAGT. The CDR3 loop is CASSDSGTRGYTF. The CDR3 nucleotides read TGTGCCAGCAGTGACTCCGGGACCCGTGGCTACACCTTC.

The sample holds many counts of this clonotype. The chain is built from TRBV12-3 or TRBV12-4 and TRBJ2-7; D uncertain. V lost 3 bases to trimming and J lost 1 base, with 7 bases between them. The CDR3 consists of 13 residues. The CDR3 is CASSFEHSYEQYF. The CDR3 DNA is TGTGCCAGCAGTTTTGAACATTCCTACGAGCAGTACTTC.

Judged by abundance, this clonotype is large. The chain has TRBV5-1 and TRBJ2-2; no firm D call. Germline V gives CDR1 SGHRS, CDR2 YFSETQ. The CDR3 has 16 amino acids. Trimming cost V 0 bases and J 3 bases, with 12 bases left between them. The CDR3 DNA reads as TGCGCCAGCAGCTTGGCGGTTGGAGCCTACACCGGGGAGCTGTTTTTT. It specifies CASSLAVGAYTGELFF.

This clonotype appeared a few times. CDR3 region: CASSAGSEQFF. The CDR3 coding sequence is TGTGCCAGCAGTGCAGGGAGTGAGCAGTTCTTC. The genes are TRBV7-6 and TRBJ2-1; either TRBD1 or TRBD2 may fit D (5 bases each). Germline loops: CDR1 SGHVS, CDR2 FNYEAQ. The CDR3 loop spans 11 amino acids. V was cut by 6 bases and J by 9 bases, with 9 bases left in between.